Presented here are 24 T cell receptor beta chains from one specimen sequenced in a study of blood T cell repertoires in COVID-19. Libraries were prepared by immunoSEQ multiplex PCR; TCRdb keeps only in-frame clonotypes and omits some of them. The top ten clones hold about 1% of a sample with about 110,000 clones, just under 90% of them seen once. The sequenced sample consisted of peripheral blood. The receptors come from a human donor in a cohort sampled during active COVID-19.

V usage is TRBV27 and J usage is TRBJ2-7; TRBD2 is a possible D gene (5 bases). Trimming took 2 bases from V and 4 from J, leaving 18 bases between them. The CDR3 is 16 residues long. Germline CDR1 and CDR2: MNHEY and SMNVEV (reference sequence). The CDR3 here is CASSLRAAHSGYEQYF. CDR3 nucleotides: TGTGCCAGCAGTTTACGAGCGGCTCATAGTGGGTACGAGCAGTACTTC.

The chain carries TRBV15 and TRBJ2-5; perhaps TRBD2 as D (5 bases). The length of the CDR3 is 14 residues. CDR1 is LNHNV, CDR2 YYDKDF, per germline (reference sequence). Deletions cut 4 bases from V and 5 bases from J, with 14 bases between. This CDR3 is CATSKRADGETQYF. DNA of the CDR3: TGTGCCACCAGCAAGAGGGCTGATGGGGAGACCCAGTACTTC.

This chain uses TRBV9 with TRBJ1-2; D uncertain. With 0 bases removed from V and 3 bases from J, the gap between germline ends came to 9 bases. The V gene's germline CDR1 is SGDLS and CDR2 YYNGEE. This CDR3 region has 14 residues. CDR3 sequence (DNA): TGTGCCAGCAGCGTAGCTCGGGGAGACTATGGCTACACCTTC. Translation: CASSVARGDYGYTF.

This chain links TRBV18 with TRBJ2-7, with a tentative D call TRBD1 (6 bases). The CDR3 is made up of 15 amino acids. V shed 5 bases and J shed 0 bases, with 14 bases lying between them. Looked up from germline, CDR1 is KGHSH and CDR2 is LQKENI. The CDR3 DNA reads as TGTGCCAGCTCAGCGTCTTCAGGGGCCTCCTACGAGCAGTACTTC. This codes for CASSASSGASYEQYF.

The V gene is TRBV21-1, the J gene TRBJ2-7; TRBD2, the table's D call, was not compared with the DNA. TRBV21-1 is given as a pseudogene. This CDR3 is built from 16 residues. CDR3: CASSKALGGKGYEQYF. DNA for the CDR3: TGTGCCAGCAGCAAAGCGCTGGGAGGGAAAGGGTACGAGCAGTACTTC.

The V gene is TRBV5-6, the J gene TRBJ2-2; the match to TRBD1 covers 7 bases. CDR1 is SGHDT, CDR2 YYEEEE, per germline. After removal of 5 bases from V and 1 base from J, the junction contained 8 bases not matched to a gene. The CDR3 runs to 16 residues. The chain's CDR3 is CASSYGTARNTGELFF. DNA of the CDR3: TGTGCCAGCAGTTATGGGACAGCCAGGAACACCGGGGAGCTGTTTTTT.

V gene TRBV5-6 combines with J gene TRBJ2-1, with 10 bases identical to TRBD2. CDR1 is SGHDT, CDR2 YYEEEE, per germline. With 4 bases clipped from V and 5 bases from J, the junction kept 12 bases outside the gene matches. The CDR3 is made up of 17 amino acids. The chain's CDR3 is CASSQPRGLAYNNEQFF. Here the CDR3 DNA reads TGTGCCAGCAGCCAGCCACGGGGACTAGCGTACAACAATGAGCAGTTCTTC.

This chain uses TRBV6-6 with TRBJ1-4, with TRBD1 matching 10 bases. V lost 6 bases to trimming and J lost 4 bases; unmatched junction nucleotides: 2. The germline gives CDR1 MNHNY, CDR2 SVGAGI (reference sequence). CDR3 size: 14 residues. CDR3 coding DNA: TGTGCCAGCAGCCGGGACAGGGGTAATGAAAAACTGTTTTTT. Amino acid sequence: CASSRDRGNEKLFF.

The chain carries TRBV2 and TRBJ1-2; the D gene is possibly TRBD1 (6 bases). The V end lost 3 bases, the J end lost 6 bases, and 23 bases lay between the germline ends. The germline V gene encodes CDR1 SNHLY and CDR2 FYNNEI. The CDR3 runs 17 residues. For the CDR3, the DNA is TGTGCCAGCAGTGAGAAGTTGCGAGTCAGGGGCTATAATGGCTACACCTTC. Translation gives CASSEKLRVRGYNGYTF.

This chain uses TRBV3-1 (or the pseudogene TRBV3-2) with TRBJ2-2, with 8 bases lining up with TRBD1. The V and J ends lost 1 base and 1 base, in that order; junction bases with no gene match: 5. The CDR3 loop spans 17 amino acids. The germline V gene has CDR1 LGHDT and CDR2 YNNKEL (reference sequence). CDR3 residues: CASSQVGQGENTGELFF. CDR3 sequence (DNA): TGTGCCAGCAGCCAAGTCGGACAGGGTGAGAACACCGGGGAGCTGTTTTTT.

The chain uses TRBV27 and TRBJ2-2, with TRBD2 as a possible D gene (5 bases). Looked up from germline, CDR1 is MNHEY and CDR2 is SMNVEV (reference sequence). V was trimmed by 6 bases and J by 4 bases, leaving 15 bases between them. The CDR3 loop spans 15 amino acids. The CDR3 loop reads CASSPSWILTGELFF. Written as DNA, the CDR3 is TGTGCCAGCAGCCCTAGCTGGATTCTCACCGGGGAGCTGTTTTTT.

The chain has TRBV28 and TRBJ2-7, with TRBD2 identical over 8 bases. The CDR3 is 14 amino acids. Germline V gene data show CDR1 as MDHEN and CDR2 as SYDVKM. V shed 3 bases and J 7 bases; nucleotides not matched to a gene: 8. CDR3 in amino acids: CASSFQRELGEQYF. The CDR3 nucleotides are TGTGCCAGCAGTTTCCAGCGGGAGCTCGGGGAGCAGTACTTC.

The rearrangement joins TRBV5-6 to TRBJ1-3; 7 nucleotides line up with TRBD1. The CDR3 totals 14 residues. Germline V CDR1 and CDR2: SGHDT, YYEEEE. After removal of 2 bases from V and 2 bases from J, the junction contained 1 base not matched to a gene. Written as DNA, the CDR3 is TGTGCCAGCAGCTTAAGGGGGCCTGGAAACACCATATATTTT. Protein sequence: CASSLRGPGNTIYF.

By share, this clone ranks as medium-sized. The CDR3, as DNA: TGCGCCAGCAGCGTCGGGACAGGCAGCTTCTATGGCTACACCTTC. Its translation is CASSVGTGSFYGYTF. The V call is TRBV4-1, the J call TRBJ1-2; 8 nucleotides line up with TRBD1. V shed 5 bases, J shed 4 bases, and the junction held 9 bases outside the gene matches. The CDR3 is 15 amino acids. Germline values: CDR1 MGHRA, CDR2 YSYEKL.

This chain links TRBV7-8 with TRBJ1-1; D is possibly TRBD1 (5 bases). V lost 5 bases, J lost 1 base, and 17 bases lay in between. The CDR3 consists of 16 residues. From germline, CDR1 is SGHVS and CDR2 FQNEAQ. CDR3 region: CASSPNWIQGNTEAFF. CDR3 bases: TGTGCCAGCAGCCCGAACTGGATTCAGGGGAACACTGAAGCTTTCTTT.

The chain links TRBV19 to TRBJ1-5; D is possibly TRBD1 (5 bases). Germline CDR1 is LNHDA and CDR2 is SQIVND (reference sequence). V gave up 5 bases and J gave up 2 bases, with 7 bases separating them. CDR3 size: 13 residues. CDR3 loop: CASSRQRNQPQHF. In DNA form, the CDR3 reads TGTGCCAGTAGTCGACAGCGCAATCAGCCCCAGCATTTT.

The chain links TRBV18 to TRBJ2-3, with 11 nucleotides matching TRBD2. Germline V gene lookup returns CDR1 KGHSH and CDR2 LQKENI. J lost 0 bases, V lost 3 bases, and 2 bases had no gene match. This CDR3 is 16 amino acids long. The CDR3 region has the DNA TGTGCCAGCTCACCGACTAGCGGGGCTAGCACAGATACGCAGTATTTT. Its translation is CASSPTSGASTDTQYF.

The CDR3 region is CARSLARAKNIQYF. The CDR3, as DNA: TGTGCCAGAAGCTTGGCCAGGGCTAAAAACATTCAGTACTTC. This chain connects TRBV5-3 to TRBJ2-4; D may be TRBD1 (5 bases). TRBV5-3 is noted as an ORF with a role that remains uncertain. V lost 0 bases and J lost 4, with 8 bases in between. This CDR3 contains 14 residues.

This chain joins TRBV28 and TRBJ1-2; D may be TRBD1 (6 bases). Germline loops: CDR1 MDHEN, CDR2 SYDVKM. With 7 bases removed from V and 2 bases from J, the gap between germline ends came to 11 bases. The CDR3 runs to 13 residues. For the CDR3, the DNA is TGTGCCAGCAATTCAGGGACAAACTATGGCTACACCTTC. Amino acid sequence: CASNSGTNYGYTF.

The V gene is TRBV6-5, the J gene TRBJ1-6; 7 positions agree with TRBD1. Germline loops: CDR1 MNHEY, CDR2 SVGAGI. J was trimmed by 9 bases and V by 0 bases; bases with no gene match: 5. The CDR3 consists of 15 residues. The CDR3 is CASSYSGQNVSPLHF. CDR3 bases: TGTGCCAGCAGTTACTCGGGACAGAATGTTTCACCCCTCCACTTT.

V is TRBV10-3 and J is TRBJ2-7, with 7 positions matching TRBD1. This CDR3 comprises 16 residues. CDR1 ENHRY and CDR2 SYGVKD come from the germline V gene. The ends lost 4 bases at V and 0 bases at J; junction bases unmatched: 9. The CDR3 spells CAISAWDRKHSYEQYF. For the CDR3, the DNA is TGTGCCATCAGTGCTTGGGACAGAAAGCACTCCTACGAGCAGTACTTC.

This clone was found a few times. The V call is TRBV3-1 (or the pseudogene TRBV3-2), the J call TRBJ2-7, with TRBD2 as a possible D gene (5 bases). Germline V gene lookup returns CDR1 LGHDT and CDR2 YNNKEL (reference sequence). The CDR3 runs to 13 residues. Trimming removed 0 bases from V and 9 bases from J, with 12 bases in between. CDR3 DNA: TGTGCCAGCAGCCAAGATCGCCTAGCCGTGCAGTACTTC. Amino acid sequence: CASSQDRLAVQYF.

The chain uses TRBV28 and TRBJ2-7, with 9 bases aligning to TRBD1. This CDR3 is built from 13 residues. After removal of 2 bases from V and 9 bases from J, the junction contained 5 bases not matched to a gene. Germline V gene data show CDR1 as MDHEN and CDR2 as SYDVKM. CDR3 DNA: TGTGCCAGCAGTTTAGGACAGGGGCTTCGGCAGTACTTC. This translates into CASSLGQGLRQYF.

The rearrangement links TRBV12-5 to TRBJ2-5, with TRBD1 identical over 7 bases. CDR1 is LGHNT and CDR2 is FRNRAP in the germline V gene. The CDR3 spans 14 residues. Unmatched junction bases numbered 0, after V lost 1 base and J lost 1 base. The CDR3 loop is CASGLGQGQETQYF. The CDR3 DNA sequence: TGTGCTAGTGGTTTGGGACAGGGCCAAGAGACCCAGTACTTC.